The sample holds one count of the clone carrying this T cell receptor (beta chain). Its antigen is unknown. These data originate in a study of PD-1 blockade in classical Hodgkin lymphoma. General study points: The causes of the repertoire differences, possibly disease activity or prior therapy, remain undefined. A reduction in baseline TCR diversity was reportedly seen in newly diagnosed patients relative to healthy donors.

Time point in this sample: newly diagnosed, previously untreated cHL patient sample. Investigators isolated CD4+ T cells from thawed PBMCs through magnetic negative selection. Comparison used PBMCs from newly diagnosed, untreated classical Hodgkin lymphoma. The CDR3 loop spans 15 amino acids. V dropped 0 bases and J dropped 5 bases, with 14 bases sitting between them. Germline CDR1 and CDR2: SGHNT and YYREEE (reference sequence). The protocol was immunoSEQ multiplex PCR, while the TCRdb copy is restricted to in-frame clones and leaves out a portion. The sample contains 20,000 or so clones, about 91% of which appear only once.

The material sequenced was CD4+ T cells from blood. The V and J genes are TRBV5-4 and TRBJ1-1, with D unresolved. This clonotype was obtained from a human donor with classical Hodgkin lymphoma. The CDR3 loop reads CASSLALGQRTEAFF. CDR3 bases: TGTGCCAGCAGCTTGGCCTTGGGCCAGAGGACTGAAGCTTTCTTT.